A selection of T cell receptor beta chains follows, all from one sample in a study of CD8 T cells in ankylosing spondylitis. In TCRdb, the 5' RACE reads were re-called with MiXCR into one record per CDR3 protein. This table holds approximately 400,000 distinct CDR3 sequences, 25% to 30% found once. The sequenced material came from blood, either unsorted or a sorted T cell fraction (not recorded which). The receptors shown here come from a male donor with ankylosing spondylitis. Both conserved end residues are part of each CDR3. D genes are given only for firm matches. The size field is filled for only some rows; it gives once, few, many or a size class.

abundance: .
v_gene: TRBV5-1
j_gene: TRBJ2-2
d_gene: TRBD2
CDR3aa: CASSGGGAGTGELFF
CDR3nt: TGCGCCAGCTCGGGAGGGGGAGCCGGCACCGGGGAGCTGTTTTTT

abundance: few
v_gene: TRBV3-1
j_gene: TRBJ2-1
d_gene: .
CDR3aa: CASSLLEGVRGEQFF
CDR3nt: TGTGCCAGCAGCCTGCTGGAGGGGGTTCGGGGTGAGCAGTTCTTC

abundance: few
v_gene: TRBV10-1
j_gene: TRBJ2-2
d_gene: TRBD2
CDR3aa: CASLTSGTTGELFF
CDR3nt: TGCGCCAGCCTAACTAGCGGGACAACCGGGGAGCTGTTTTTT

abundance: many
v_gene: TRBV12-3/TRBV12-4
j_gene: TRBJ2-3
d_gene: TRBD1
CDR3aa: CASSLGGQGTDTQYF
CDR3nt: TGTGCCAGCAGTTTAGGAGGACAGGGCACAGATACGCAGTATTTT

abundance: .
v_gene: TRBV10-3
j_gene: TRBJ1-2
d_gene: TRBD1
CDR3aa: CAINPTGQGVVGYTF
CDR3nt: TGTGCCATCAACCCGACTGGACAGGGGGTGGTTGGCTACACCTTC

abundance: few
v_gene: TRBV20-1
j_gene: TRBJ1-1
d_gene: .
CDR3aa: CSARGGSTMNTEAFF
CDR3nt: TGCAGTGCTAGAGGCGGCAGTACCATGAACACTGAAGCTTTCTTT

abundance: few
v_gene: TRBV29-1
j_gene: TRBJ2-2
d_gene: .
CDR3aa: CSVRASVNTGELFF
CDR3nt: TGCAGCGTTAGGGCTAGCGTCAACACCGGGGAGCTGTTTTTT

abundance: many
v_gene: TRBV11-1
j_gene: TRBJ2-1
d_gene: TRBD2
CDR3aa: CASSRSPLLAGGSNEQFF
CDR3nt: TGTGCCAGCAGCCGAAGTCCCCTTCTAGCGGGAGGGAGCAATGAGCAGTTCTTC

abundance: .
v_gene: TRBV19
j_gene: TRBJ2-2
d_gene: TRBD1
CDR3aa: CASSVSGTDTGELFF
CDR3nt: TGTGCCAGTAGTGTTTCCGGGACAGACACCGGGGAGCTGTTTTTT

abundance: few
v_gene: TRBV7-8
j_gene: TRBJ2-4
d_gene: TRBD2
CDR3aa: CASSLVGTSRKNIQYF
CDR3nt: TGTGCCAGCAGCTTAGTGGGGACTAGCCGAAAAAACATTCAGTACTTC

abundance: .
v_gene: TRBV9
j_gene: TRBJ2-1
d_gene: .
CDR3aa: CASSVGLRGNEQFF
CDR3nt: TGTGCCAGCAGCGTAGGGTTACGGGGGAATGAGCAGTTCTTC

abundance: few
v_gene: TRBV5-1
j_gene: TRBJ1-2
d_gene: .
CDR3aa: CASSLEGRETLGYTF
CDR3nt: TGCGCCAGCAGCTTGGAAGGCAGGGAAACGCTCGGCTACACCTTC

abundance: few
v_gene: TRBV12-3/TRBV12-4
j_gene: TRBJ1-1
d_gene: .
CDR3aa: CASSLTGAPIKNTEAFF
CDR3nt: TGTGCCAGCAGTTTAACGGGGGCGCCTATTAAGAACACTGAAGCTTTCTTT

abundance: .
v_gene: TRBV2
j_gene: TRBJ2-5
d_gene: TRBD2
CDR3aa: CASSASGTDQETQYF
CDR3nt: TGTGCCAGCAGCGCTAGCGGGACCGACCAAGAGACCCAGTACTTC

abundance: few
v_gene: TRBV11-3
j_gene: TRBJ2-1
d_gene: .
CDR3aa: CASTLVPGGEQFF
CDR3nt: TGTGCCAGCACCTTGGTCCCTGGTGGTGAGCAGTTCTTC

abundance: .
v_gene: TRBV12-3/TRBV12-4
j_gene: TRBJ2-5
d_gene: .
CDR3aa: CASSFRLGGAFETQYF
CDR3nt: TGTGCCAGCAGTTTCCGTCTTGGGGGGGCGTTCGAGACCCAGTACTTC

abundance: many
v_gene: TRBV20-1
j_gene: TRBJ2-7
d_gene: .
CDR3aa: CSAISPPSYEQYF
CDR3nt: TGCAGTGCCATTTCTCCTCCGTCTTACGAGCAGTACTTC

abundance: .
v_gene: TRBV6-4
j_gene: TRBJ2-1
d_gene: TRBD2
CDR3aa: CASSDSWVAGFNEQFF
CDR3nt: TGTGCCAGCAGTGACTCGTGGGTAGCGGGTTTCAATGAGCAGTTCTTC

abundance: few
v_gene: TRBV5-1
j_gene: TRBJ1-5
d_gene: .
CDR3aa: CASRRGSNQPQHF
CDR3nt: TGCGCCAGCAGGAGGGGCAGCAATCAGCCCCAGCATTTT

abundance: few
v_gene: TRBV20-1
j_gene: TRBJ2-7
d_gene: .
CDR3aa: CSASFSQSHAYEQYF
CDR3nt: TGCAGTGCTAGTTTTTCACAGTCCCATGCCTACGAGCAGTACTTC

abundance: .
v_gene: TRBV20-1
j_gene: TRBJ2-7
d_gene: TRBD2
CDR3aa: CSARDSSGIGLYEQYF
CDR3nt: TGCAGTGCTCGGGATAGTAGCGGGATTGGCCTCTACGAGCAGTACTTC

abundance: few
v_gene: TRBV24-1
j_gene: TRBJ1-1
d_gene: .
CDR3aa: CATSDSTGRKAFF
CDR3nt: TGTGCCACCAGTGATTCAACAGGGAGGAAAGCTTTCTTT

abundance: .
v_gene: TRBV7-8
j_gene: TRBJ2-5
d_gene: .
CDR3aa: CASSPIFVPQRRETQYF
CDR3nt: TGTGCCAGCAGCCCCATCTTTGTCCCCCAGCGTAGAGAGACCCAGTACTTC

abundance: .
v_gene: TRBV25-1
j_gene: TRBJ1-1
d_gene: .
CDR3aa: CASSESPQGVNTEAFF
CDR3nt: TGTGCCAGCAGTGAATCCCCACAGGGAGTTAACACTGAAGCTTTCTTT

abundance: few
v_gene: TRBV11-2
j_gene: TRBJ2-5
d_gene: .
CDR3aa: CASSFNVGVETQYF
CDR3nt: TGTGCCAGCAGCTTTAACGTGGGAGTGGAGACCCAGTACTTC

abundance: many
v_gene: TRBV12-3/TRBV12-4
j_gene: TRBJ1-5
d_gene: .
CDR3aa: CASSLGTPGGQPQHF
CDR3nt: TGTGCCAGCAGTCTCGGGACCCCCGGGGGTCAGCCCCAGCATTTT

abundance: few
v_gene: TRBV18
j_gene: TRBJ1-1
d_gene: .
CDR3aa: CASSPGEREVNTEAFF
CDR3nt: TGTGCCAGCTCACCCGGGGAGAGGGAAGTGAACACTGAAGCTTTCTTT

abundance: .
v_gene: TRBV5-1
j_gene: TRBJ2-1
d_gene: TRBD2
CDR3aa: CASSSGLAGGPMYNEQFF
CDR3nt: TGCGCCAGCAGCTCTGGACTAGCGGGAGGGCCAATGTACAATGAGCAGTTCTTC

abundance: few
v_gene: TRBV7-2
j_gene: TRBJ2-2
d_gene: .
CDR3aa: CASSRNLVTGELFF
CDR3nt: TGTGCCAGCAGCCGAAACCTTGTGACCGGGGAGCTGTTTTTT

abundance: .
v_gene: TRBV27
j_gene: TRBJ2-3
d_gene: .
CDR3aa: CASRKGEKDTQYF
CDR3nt: TGTGCCAGCAGAAAGGGGGAGAAAGATACGCAGTATTTT

abundance: .
v_gene: TRBV20-1
j_gene: TRBJ2-2
d_gene: TRBD2
CDR3aa: CSASGRAGELFF
CDR3nt: TGCAGTGCTAGCGGGAGGGCCGGGGAGCTGTTTTTT

abundance: .
v_gene: TRBV20-1
j_gene: TRBJ2-7
d_gene: .
CDR3aa: CSAPWTDYEQYF
CDR3nt: TGCAGTGCTCCTTGGACAGACTACGAGCAGTACTTC

abundance: .
v_gene: TRBV29-1
j_gene: TRBJ2-1
d_gene: .
CDR3aa: CSVDTSASSYNEQFF
CDR3nt: TGCAGCGTTGATACGAGTGCCAGCTCCTACAATGAGCAGTTCTTC

abundance: .
v_gene: TRBV2
j_gene: TRBJ2-1
d_gene: .
CDR3aa: CASSEAGPATF
CDR3nt: TGTGCCAGCAGTGAAGCGGGGCCAGCCACCTTC

abundance: .
v_gene: TRBV10-3
j_gene: TRBJ2-6
d_gene: .
CDR3aa: CAISRDISGANVLTF
CDR3nt: TGTGCCATCTCCCGAGATATCTCTGGGGCCAACGTCCTGACTTTC

abundance: few
v_gene: TRBV6-1
j_gene: TRBJ2-1
d_gene: TRBD1
CDR3aa: CASRPTGNGHNEQFF
CDR3nt: TGTGCCAGCAGACCGACAGGGAATGGTCACAATGAGCAGTTCTTC

abundance: few
v_gene: TRBV6-1
j_gene: TRBJ1-6
d_gene: .
CDR3aa: CASSGRNTNSPLHF
CDR3nt: TGTGCCAGCAGTGGACGGAATACCAATTCACCCCTCCACTTT